This TCR beta chain was retrieved from a study of T cells in women clearing cervical HPV infection. Study details: Controls' single incident HPV16 infection cleared within 12 months without precancer. Blood came at first lesion visit for cases, post-clearance for controls.

V lost 6 bases and J lost 5, with 15 bases in between. Germline lookup yields CDR1 SQVTM and CDR2 ANQGSEA. The CDR3 runs to 13 residues. Concerning this clone: The CDR3 end is not reached by the read, which stops 3 residues before it; the germline J gene fills it in.

Produced via immunoSEQ multiplex PCR; TCRdb's table is partial and in-frame only. The table lists some 41,000 clones. The source of this sequence is a woman aged 18 to 75 with a cervical HPV16 infection that either progressed to CIN3+ or cleared (not recorded which). Sample: blood buffy coat. The chain uses TRBV29-1 and TRBJ2-3, with a possible D match to TRBD1 (6 bases). The CDR3 bases that were read are TGCAGCGTCGGACGAGGGGACATAGATACG. This gives the protein CSVGRGDIDT. In full, the CDR3 is CSVGRGDIDTQYF.